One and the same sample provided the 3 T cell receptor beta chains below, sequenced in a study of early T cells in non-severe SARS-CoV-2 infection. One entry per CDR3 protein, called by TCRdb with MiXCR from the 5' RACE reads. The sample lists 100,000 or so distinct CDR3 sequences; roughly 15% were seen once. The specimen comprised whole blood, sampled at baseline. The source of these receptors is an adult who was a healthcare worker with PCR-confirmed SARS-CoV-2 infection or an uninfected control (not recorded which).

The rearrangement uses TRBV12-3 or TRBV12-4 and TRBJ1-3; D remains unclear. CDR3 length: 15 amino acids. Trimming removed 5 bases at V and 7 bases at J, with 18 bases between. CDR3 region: CASSNRAPLGNTIYF. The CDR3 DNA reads TGTGCCAGCAGTAATAGAGCGCCCCTCGGGAACACCATATATTTT.

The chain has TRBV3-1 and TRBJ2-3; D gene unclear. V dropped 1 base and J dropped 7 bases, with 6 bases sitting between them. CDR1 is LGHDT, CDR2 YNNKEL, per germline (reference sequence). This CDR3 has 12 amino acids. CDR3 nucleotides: TGTGCCAGCAGCCAAGGGGGTTATACGCAGTATTTT. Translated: CASSQGGYTQYF.

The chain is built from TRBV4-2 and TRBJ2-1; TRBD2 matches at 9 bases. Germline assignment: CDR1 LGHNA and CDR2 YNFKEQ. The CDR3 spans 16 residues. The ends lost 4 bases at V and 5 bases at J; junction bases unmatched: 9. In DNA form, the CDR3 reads TGTGCCAGCAGCCCCGCGGGACTAGCAGGGAACAATGAGCAGTTCTTC. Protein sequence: CASSPAGLAGNNEQFF.